These T cell receptor beta chains were read from a single sample in a study of cytomegalovirus exposure and HLA in healthy donors. The method was immunoSEQ multiplex PCR; TCRdb's version includes in-frame clones alone and lacks a portion of them. The sample lists roughly 200,000 clones; approximately 90% were seen once. Sequencing was carried out using PBMCs. The receptors shown here come from a woman aged 18-29 years in good health and CMV-seronegative. Each CDR3 is given with its conserved first and last residue. D genes are given only for firm matches. Clone size is not always given. Where it is, it says once, few, many or a class for expanded clones.

cdr3_nt: TGTTCCAGCAGCTTACCGGGACAGGGTCGGGAAAAACTGTTTTTT
cdr3_aa: CSSSLPGQGREKLFF
d_call: TRBD1
v_call: TRBV7-9
j_call: TRBJ1-4
clone_size: NA

cdr3_nt: TGTGCCAGCACCGGGGTTACAGCCTCTAATGAAAAACTGTTTTTT
cdr3_aa: CASTGVTASNEKLFF
d_call: NA
v_call: TRBV2
j_call: TRBJ1-4
clone_size: NA

cdr3_nt: TGTGCCAGCTCACCACCGCTACAGAGCTCCTACAATGAGCAGTTCTTC
cdr3_aa: CASSPPLQSSYNEQFF
d_call: NA
v_call: TRBV18
j_call: TRBJ2-1
clone_size: NA

cdr3_nt: TGTGCCAGCAGTTTTTCCCGGCAGGGGCTAGGGGAGCAGTACTTC
cdr3_aa: CASSFSRQGLGEQYF
d_call: NA
v_call: TRBV27
j_call: TRBJ2-7
clone_size: NA

cdr3_nt: TGTGCCAGCAGGGATCTAGCCGCCCAGTACTTC
cdr3_aa: CASRDLAAQYF
d_call: NA
v_call: TRBV2
j_call: TRBJ2-5
clone_size: few

cdr3_nt: TGTGCCAGCAGCACCACACCGGGACTAGTATCCGGGGAGCTGTTTTTT
cdr3_aa: CASSTTPGLVSGELFF
d_call: TRBD2
v_call: TRBV7-2
j_call: TRBJ2-2
clone_size: NA

cdr3_nt: TGTGCCAGCAGTGACAGGGGGTCCGGGGCCAACGTCCTGACTTTC
cdr3_aa: CASSDRGSGANVLTF
d_call: TRBD1
v_call: TRBV6-1
j_call: TRBJ2-6
clone_size: once

cdr3_nt: TGTGCCAGCAGTCCCCTGTTTAGGACAGGGACGCCCACTGAAGCTTTCTTT
cdr3_aa: CASSPLFRTGTPTEAFF
d_call: TRBD1
v_call: TRBV27
j_call: TRBJ1-1
clone_size: few

cdr3_nt: TGCGCCAGCAGCTTGGGAGGGATCCACACCTTC
cdr3_aa: CASSLGGIHTF
d_call: NA
v_call: TRBV5-1
j_call: TRBJ1-2
clone_size: NA

cdr3_nt: TGTGCCAGCAGCACCGCCAGGGTGAAAACAGATACGCAGTATTTT
cdr3_aa: CASSTARVKTDTQYF
d_call: NA
v_call: TRBV7-9
j_call: TRBJ2-3
clone_size: NA

cdr3_nt: TGTGCCAGCAGCCCCGGGAGGGGCGAGAGCTCCTACGAGCAGTACTTC
cdr3_aa: CASSPGRGESSYEQYF
d_call: TRBD2
v_call: TRBV11-2
j_call: TRBJ2-7
clone_size: NA

cdr3_nt: TGTGCCAGCAGCCGTACTAGCGGATCCTACAATGAGCAGTTCTTC
cdr3_aa: CASSRTSGSYNEQFF
d_call: TRBD2
v_call: TRBV7-2
j_call: TRBJ2-1
clone_size: NA

cdr3_nt: TGTGCCAGCGGGGCGGGGAATTCACCCCTCCACTTT
cdr3_aa: CASGAGNSPLHF
d_call: NA
v_call: TRBV7-9
j_call: TRBJ1-6
clone_size: NA

cdr3_nt: TGTGCCAGTAGGCTGGCGGGGAGCTCCTACAATGAGCAGTTCTTC
cdr3_aa: CASRLAGSSYNEQFF
d_call: NA
v_call: TRBV19
j_call: TRBJ2-1
clone_size: NA

cdr3_nt: TGTGCCAGCAGCTCTTCCGGGACCCTAAGGGGGAACATTCAGTACTTC
cdr3_aa: CASSSSGTLRGNIQYF
d_call: NA
v_call: TRBV7-9
j_call: TRBJ2-4
clone_size: NA

cdr3_nt: TGTGCCAGCCGTCCCAGCGAGTTCAGTTACTACAATGAGCAGTTCTTC
cdr3_aa: CASRPSEFSYYNEQFF
d_call: NA
v_call: TRBV25-1
j_call: TRBJ2-1
clone_size: NA

cdr3_nt: TGCGCCAGCAGCCATTTGGACAGGGGATCGAGCGGGGAGCTGTTTTTT
cdr3_aa: CASSHLDRGSSGELFF
d_call: TRBD1
v_call: TRBV4-3
j_call: TRBJ2-2
clone_size: NA

cdr3_nt: TGTGCCAGCAGCTTCCCCCGACTAGCGGGGTACAATGAGCAGTTCTTC
cdr3_aa: CASSFPRLAGYNEQFF
d_call: TRBD2
v_call: TRBV13
j_call: TRBJ2-1
clone_size: NA

cdr3_nt: TGTGCCAGCAGCTTAGTCGGGACTGGTACTAATCAGCAGTTCTTC
cdr3_aa: CASSLVGTGTNQQFF
d_call: NA
v_call: TRBV7-2
j_call: TRBJ2-1
clone_size: NA

cdr3_nt: TGTGCCAGCAGCCCGGTGCCTGCAACTAATGAAAAACTGTTTTTT
cdr3_aa: CASSPVPATNEKLFF
d_call: NA
v_call: TRBV5-4
j_call: TRBJ1-4
clone_size: NA

cdr3_nt: TGTGCCAGCAGCGGGGGACAGGGATTGGGAACTGAAGCTTTCTTT
cdr3_aa: CASSGGQGLGTEAFF
d_call: TRBD1
v_call: TRBV9
j_call: TRBJ1-1
clone_size: once

cdr3_nt: TGTGCCAGCAGTAATAATGCCGAGGTGGAAGCTTTCTTT
cdr3_aa: CASSNNAEVEAFF
d_call: NA
v_call: TRBV6-4
j_call: TRBJ1-1
clone_size: NA

cdr3_nt: TGTGCCAGCAGGGCGACTGGGACCGGGGAGCTGTTTTTT
cdr3_aa: CASRATGTGELFF
d_call: NA
v_call: TRBV6-1
j_call: TRBJ2-2
clone_size: many

cdr3_nt: TGTGCCAGCTCGAGACAGGGGGGAGGCTACGAGCAGTACTTC
cdr3_aa: CASSRQGGGYEQYF
d_call: TRBD1
v_call: TRBV18
j_call: TRBJ2-7
clone_size: NA

cdr3_nt: TGTGCCACCCGACAGTTCCTGAACACTGAAGCTTTCTTT
cdr3_aa: CATRQFLNTEAFF
d_call: NA
v_call: TRBV6-5
j_call: TRBJ1-1
clone_size: NA

cdr3_nt: TGCAGCGTTGGGGTATTTACGGGGGGAGGGCCGATTTCCCAAGAGACCCAGTACTTC
cdr3_aa: CSVGVFTGGGPISQETQYF
d_call: TRBD2
v_call: TRBV29-1
j_call: TRBJ2-5
clone_size: NA

cdr3_nt: TGTGCCAGTAGTTGGGCCGCCGTTTATGGCTACACCTTC
cdr3_aa: CASSWAAVYGYTF
d_call: NA
v_call: TRBV19
j_call: TRBJ1-2
clone_size: NA

cdr3_nt: TGTGCCAGCAGCCTTAGCGCCCAGTACCAAGAGACCCAGTACTTC
cdr3_aa: CASSLSAQYQETQYF
d_call: NA
v_call: TRBV4-2
j_call: TRBJ2-5
clone_size: NA

cdr3_nt: TGTGCCAGCAGCTTTGGACGTAGGGGGTTCAGGACTGAAGCTTTCTTT
cdr3_aa: CASSFGRRGFRTEAFF
d_call: NA
v_call: TRBV11-2
j_call: TRBJ1-1
clone_size: NA

cdr3_nt: TGCGCCAGCAGCCGCGGACTAGCGGGGGGCCTAGCCAAAAACATTCAGTACTTC
cdr3_aa: CASSRGLAGGLAKNIQYF
d_call: TRBD2
v_call: TRBV4-1
j_call: TRBJ2-4
clone_size: NA

cdr3_nt: TGTGCCAGCAGCCCCCGGACAGGGGGGGGTGAAAAACTGTTTTTT
cdr3_aa: CASSPRTGGGEKLFF
d_call: TRBD1
v_call: TRBV9
j_call: TRBJ1-4
clone_size: NA

cdr3_nt: TGTGCCAGTATCCCGCGCGGTGGCACTGAAGCTTTCTTT
cdr3_aa: CASIPRGGTEAFF
d_call: NA
v_call: TRBV19
j_call: TRBJ1-1
clone_size: NA

cdr3_nt: TGTGCCAGCAGCGGGGGGGGATCCGGGGAGCTGTTTTTT
cdr3_aa: CASSGGGSGELFF
d_call: TRBD2
v_call: TRBV9
j_call: TRBJ2-2
clone_size: NA

cdr3_nt: TGTGCCAGCAGTTGGGACAGAGGCACTGAAGCTTTCTTT
cdr3_aa: CASSWDRGTEAFF
d_call: TRBD1
v_call: TRBV6-5
j_call: TRBJ1-1
clone_size: NA

cdr3_nt: TGTGCCAGCAGCCAAGCGGGACTAAGCAATGAGCAGTTCTTC
cdr3_aa: CASSQAGLSNEQFF
d_call: TRBD2
v_call: TRBV4-2
j_call: TRBJ2-1
clone_size: NA